Listed here are 26 T cell receptor beta chains from one sample, sequenced in a study of T cell responses to AZD1222 COVID-19 vaccine. This table comes from immunoSEQ multiplex PCR, and its TCRdb copy is limited to in-frame clones, with some not included. The top ten hold about 2.5% of the sample, which has approximately 100,000 clones, 70% to 90% seen once. The starting material was peripheral blood, obtained 28 days after the second AZD1222 dose. These receptors came from an adult who received the AZD1222 COVID-19 vaccine.

The rearrangement joins TRBV24-1 to TRBJ2-5; 13 bases match TRBD2. The CDR3 contains 15 residues. Germline CDR1 reads KGHDR; CDR2 reads SFDVKD. V dropped 2 bases and J dropped 5; count of bases not matched to a gene: 1. The CDR3 DNA sequence: TGTGCCACCAGTGATTGGACTAGCGGGAGTGAGACCCAGTACTTC. Translation: CATSDWTSGSETQYF.

The rearrangement joins TRBV29-1 to TRBJ1-1; D is perhaps TRBD1 (5 bases). The V end lost 3 bases, the J end lost 7 bases, and 12 bases lay between the germline ends. Germline loops: CDR1 SQVTM, CDR2 ANQGSEA. The CDR3 contains 12 residues. DNA for the CDR3: TGCAGCGTTGATAAGACAGTTGATGAAGCTTTCTTT. It translates to CSVDKTVDEAFF. The full variable domain, in which reference TRBV29-1 and TRBJ1-1 provide the parts outside the CDR3, is SAVISQKPSRDICQRGTSLTIQCQVDSQVTMMFWYRQQPGQSLTLIATANQGSEATYESGFVIDKFPISRPNLTFSTLTVSNMSPEDSSIYLCSVDKTVDEAFFGQGTRLTVV.

This rearrangement joins TRBV18 to TRBJ2-1; 9 nucleotides match TRBD2. The germline gives CDR1 KGHSH, CDR2 LQKENI. J lost 5 bases, V lost 0 bases, and 5 bases had no gene match. This CDR3 has 16 residues. This CDR3 reads CASSPPAGGIDNEQFF. The CDR3 DNA reads as TGTGCCAGCTCACCACCGGCGGGAGGGATCGACAATGAGCAGTTCTTC.

The V and J genes are TRBV28 and TRBJ2-1, with 10 nucleotides matching TRBD2. The CDR3 has 17 amino acids. CDR1 and CDR2 (germline): MDHEN, SYDVKM. Trimming took 6 bases from V and 4 from J; bases not matched to a gene: 12. CDR3 in DNA: TGTGCCAGCAGGACCCTAAGCGGGAGGGCCGATTACAATGAGCAGTTCTTC. Its translation is CASRTLSGRADYNEQFF.

This clone was observed a single time. J is TRBJ2-3 and V is TRBV5-4; 9 nucleotides match TRBD2. Germline-derived CDR1 and CDR2 are SGHNT and YYREEE (reference sequence). Unmatched junction bases numbered 6, after V lost 0 bases and J lost 4 bases. CDR3 length equals 16 residues. CDR3 bases: TGTGCCAGCAGCTTGGAAGCGGGAGGCAGAGCAGATACGCAGTATTTT. Amino acids: CASSLEAGGRADTQYF. The full variable domain, rest sourced from reference TRBV5-4 and TRBJ2-3, is ETGVTQSPTHLIKTRGQQVTLRCSSQSGHNTVSWYQQALGQGPQFIFQYYREEENGRGNFPPRFSGLQFPNYSSELNVNALELDDSALYLCASSLEAGGRADTQYFGPGTRLTVL.

The genes are TRBV27 and TRBJ2-3; no clear D gene. The CDR3 contains 12 residues. Germline-derived CDR1 and CDR2 are MNHEY and SMNVEV (reference sequence). The germline V and J ends were trimmed by 5 bases and 2 bases, with 5 bases remaining between them. This CDR3 is CASSRYTDTQYF. As DNA, the CDR3 is TGTGCCAGCAGTCGCTACACAGATACGCAGTATTTT.

In nucleotides, the CDR3 is TGTGCCAGCAGCTTAGCGGGACAGGGGAGCTCTGGGGCCAACGTCCTGACTTTC. Translated, it gives CASSLAGQGSSGANVLTF. This sequence joins TRBV7-2 and TRBJ2-6; 10 bases line up with TRBD1. Losses at the gene ends were 0 bases for V and 0 bases for J; bases not matched to a gene: 2. Germline V gives CDR1 SGHTA, CDR2 FQGNSA. The CDR3 consists of 18 residues.

V and J are TRBV7-2 and TRBJ2-3; D is unclear. The CDR3 spans 15 residues. The germline V and J ends were trimmed by 1 base and 0 bases, with 8 bases remaining between them. Per the germline V gene, CDR1 is SGHTA and CDR2 is FQGNSA. CDR3 in amino acids: CASSLDKPSTDTQYF. The CDR3 coding sequence is TGTGCCAGCAGCTTAGACAAGCCCAGCACAGATACGCAGTATTTT. Supplemented by reference TRBV7-2 and TRBJ2-3, the full variable domain reads GAGVSQSPSNKVTEKGKDVELRCDPISGHTALYWYRQSLGQGLEFLIYFQGNSAPDKSGLPSDRFSAERTGGSVSTLTIQRTQQEDSAVYLCASSLDKPSTDTQYFGPGTRLTVL.

The chain combines TRBV25-1 with TRBJ1-6; D is perhaps TRBD1 (6 bases). V was cut by 2 bases and J by 6 bases, with 11 bases left in between. Per the germline V gene, CDR1 is MGHDK and CDR2 is SYGVNS. The CDR3 sequence is 15 residues long. The CDR3 sequence is CASSERTGFNSPLHF. The CDR3 region has the DNA TGTGCCAGCAGTGAACGCACAGGGTTTAATTCACCCCTCCACTTT.

The chain is built from TRBV19 and TRBJ2-3; 9 nucleotides agree with TRBD2. The J segment lost 4 bases and the V segment lost 3 bases, leaving 8 bases of the junction unmatched. Germline CDR1 reads LNHDA; CDR2 reads SQIVND (reference sequence). The CDR3 spans 16 residues. CDR3 DNA: TGTGCCAGTAGTATGGACGCGGGAGGGCCCTCAGATACGCAGTATTTT. This translates into CASSMDAGGPSDTQYF.

For the CDR3, the DNA is TGTGCCAGCAGCCTACAGCATGGCTACACCTTC. Translation gives CASSLQHGYTF. The chain employs TRBV28 and TRBJ1-2, with D uncertain. Trimming cost V 6 bases and J 6 bases, with 8 bases left between them. The CDR3 is made up of 11 amino acids. Looked up from germline, CDR1 is MDHEN and CDR2 is SYDVKM.

The rearrangement joins TRBV4-3 to TRBJ1-6; D uncertain. This CDR3 is 13 amino acids long. The germline V gene encodes CDR1 LGHNA and CDR2 YSLEER. Trimming took off 2 bases at V and 8 bases at J, with 7 bases between the two ends. CDR3: CASSQLSDSPLHF. The CDR3 DNA sequence: TGCGCCAGCAGCCAATTGTCGGATTCACCCCTCCACTTT.

The CDR3 sequence: CASSQGQGLKNEQFF. In DNA form, the CDR3 reads TGTGCCAGCAGTCAGGGACAGGGGTTGAAAAATGAGCAGTTCTTC. V is TRBV3-1 (or the pseudogene TRBV3-2) and J is TRBJ2-1, with 10 bases fitting TRBD1. Trimming cost V 6 bases and J 7 bases; bases outside gene matches: 9. This CDR3 comprises 15 residues. CDR1 is LGHDT and CDR2 is YNNKEL in the germline V gene (reference sequence).

CDR3 sequence (DNA): TGTGCCAGTAGTATGAGAGGAATCGAGCAGTACTTC. Translation gives CASSMRGIEQYF. The rearrangement uses TRBV19 and TRBJ2-7, with D unresolved. V dropped 3 bases and J dropped 6 bases, with 9 bases sitting between them. CDR1 is LNHDA, CDR2 SQIVND, per germline (reference sequence). The CDR3 spans 12 residues.

The genes are TRBV6-5 and TRBJ1-3; D is unclear. Per the germline V gene, CDR1 is MNHEY and CDR2 is SVGAGI. This CDR3 comprises 15 residues. Trimming took 6 bases from V and 0 from J, leaving 12 bases between them. CDR3 loop: CASRARTDSGNTIYF. CDR3 nucleotide sequence: TGTGCCAGCAGGGCCAGAACAGACTCTGGAAACACCATATATTTT.

The chain joins TRBV11-1 to TRBJ2-3; D is undetermined. CDR1 and CDR2 (germline): SGHAT, FQDESV (reference sequence). V was clipped by 2 bases and J by 2 bases, with 8 bases between them. This CDR3 contains 14 residues. CDR3 DNA sequence: TGTGCCAGCAGCTTAACAGTTTCCACAGATACGCAGTATTTT. Encoded protein: CASSLTVSTDTQYF.

This chain joins TRBV2 and TRBJ2-5; 10 bases agree with TRBD2. The CDR3 covers 14 residues. The germline V gene encodes CDR1 SNHLY and CDR2 FYNNEI. The V gene end was trimmed by 7 bases and the J gene end by 5 bases; junction bases not matched to a gene: 7. The CDR3 loop is CASNLGTSVETQYF. The CDR3 DNA reads as TGTGCCAGCAACCTCGGGACTAGCGTTGAGACCCAGTACTTC.

The chain is built from TRBV2 and TRBJ2-7, with TRBD1 identical over 7 bases. V shed 10 bases and J 2 bases; nucleotides not matched to a gene: 5. Germline CDR1 SNHLY, CDR2 FYNNEI. The CDR3 is 12 amino acids. This CDR3 reads CATQTGPYEQYF. The DNA for the CDR3 is TGTGCCACTCAGACAGGGCCCTACGAGCAGTACTTC.

The rearrangement joins TRBV5-6 to TRBJ2-3; D call uncertain. The CDR3 covers 14 residues. V lost 4 bases and J lost 4, with 13 bases in between. CDR1 and CDR2 from the germline V gene are SGHDT and YYEEEE. In DNA, the CDR3 is TGTGCCAGCAGCCCCGTGGGCTCGCCAGATACGCAGTATTTT. It is translated as CASSPVGSPDTQYF.

The genes are TRBV27 and TRBJ1-6; TRBD1 matches 12 bases. Per the germline V gene, CDR1 is MNHEY and CDR2 is SMNVEV (reference sequence). V dropped 3 bases and J dropped 10; count of bases not matched to a gene: 13. CDR3 length: 18 residues. The CDR3 here is CASSFRDRGPLTPSPLHF. In nucleotides, the CDR3 is TGTGCCAGCAGTTTCCGGGACAGGGGGCCGCTGACCCCATCACCCCTCCACTTT.

This rearrangement joins TRBV3-1 (or the pseudogene TRBV3-2) to TRBJ1-1, with 7 nucleotides matching TRBD1. The germline CDR1 and CDR2 sequences are LGHDT and YNNKEL (reference sequence). CDR3 length equals 17 residues. Trimming cost V 4 bases and J 3 bases; bases outside gene matches: 14. The CDR3 loop reads CASSRSRTGPGDTEAFF. The CDR3 DNA reads TGTGCCAGCAGCCGCTCACGGACAGGTCCCGGGGACACTGAAGCTTTCTTT.

The rearrangement links TRBV28 to TRBJ1-2; D is ambiguous. The CDR3 consists of 15 residues. CDR1 is MDHEN, CDR2 SYDVKM, per germline. V was cut by 5 bases and J by 6 bases, with 19 bases left in between. CDR3 nucleotides: TGTGCCAGCAGTGTACCGTCGGGCTTATCGGATGGCTACACCTTC. This codes for CASSVPSGLSDGYTF.

V gene TRBV19 combines with J gene TRBJ1-1; D remains unclear. Germline CDR1 is LNHDA and CDR2 is SQIVND (reference sequence). The V and J ends lost 2 bases and 5 bases respectively, with 15 bases between them. The CDR3 length is 15 residues. The CDR3 region has the DNA TGTGCCAGTAGTATAACCGGGTTGGTGAGGACTGAAGCTTTCTTT. Amino acids: CASSITGLVRTEAFF.

This rearrangement joins TRBV5-1 to TRBJ2-1; 14 nucleotides align to TRBD2. The CDR3 is made up of 15 amino acids. Trimming at V came to 4 bases and at J to 6 bases, leaving 3 bases not matched to a gene. The germline CDR1 and CDR2 sequences are SGHRS and YFSETQ. The CDR3 DNA reads TGCGCCAGCAGCCGGGGACTAGCGGGAGTCAATGAGCAGTTCTTC. Residues: CASSRGLAGVNEQFF.

The chain links TRBV16 to TRBJ1-1, with 9 bases fitting TRBD1. The CDR3 is made up of 15 amino acids. The V gene's germline CDR1 is KGHSY and CDR2 FQNENV. V was pared by 2 bases and J by 1 base, with 2 bases of the junction left unmatched. This CDR3 is CASSQEGQGNTEAFF. CDR3 in DNA: TGTGCCAGCAGCCAAGAGGGACAGGGGAACACTGAAGCTTTCTTT.

This clone was counted only a few times. V usage is TRBV28 and J usage is TRBJ2-2; 10 nucleotides agree with TRBD1. CDR3 length equals 15 residues. Trimming cost V 4 bases and J 5 bases; bases outside gene matches: 4. From germline, CDR1 is MDHEN and CDR2 SYDVKM. As DNA, the CDR3 is TGTGCCAGCAGTTGGGACAGGGGAGATACCGGGGAGCTGTTTTTT. Translating it yields CASSWDRGDTGELFF. Looking up the rest from reference TRBV28 and TRBJ2-2 gives the full variable domain: DVKVTQSSRYLVKRTGEKVFLECVQDMDHENMFWYRQDPGLGLRLIYFSYDVKMKEKGDIPEGYSVSREKKERFSLILESASTNQTSMYLCASSWDRGDTGELFFGEGSRLTVL.